This T cell receptor beta chain derives from a study of early T cells in non-severe SARS-CoV-2 infection. At the level of the study: Chains were not paired, and sequencing was done on bulk RNA from unsorted whole blood.

The germline V gene has CDR1 SGHTA and CDR2 FQGNSA. The CDR3 runs to 13 residues. Deletions cut 1 base from V and 7 bases from J, with 8 bases between. This clonotype was observed many times. Individual cDNA molecules were tagged with unique molecular identifiers, the study reported. In TCRdb, the 5' RACE reads were re-called with MiXCR into one record per CDR3 protein. There are tens of thousands of distinct CDR3 sequences in the sample; around 12% occur only once, and over 0.95% lies in the top ten. This chain connects TRBV7-2 to TRBJ1-5; D is ambiguous. This TCR was sampled from an adult who was a healthcare worker with PCR-confirmed SARS-CoV-2 infection or an uninfected control (not recorded which). The sample taken for sequencing was whole blood. The CDR3 loop reads CASSLEDAQPQHF. In DNA form, the CDR3 reads TGTGCCAGCAGCTTAGAGGACGCGCAGCCCCAGCATTTT.